This entry concerns a single T cell receptor beta chain. The data were obtained in a study of radiotherapy plus CTLA-4 blockade in lung cancer. CDR3 length: 16 residues. CDR1 is SGHTA, CDR2 FQGNSA, per germline. Trimming took 5 bases from V and 1 from J; bases not matched to a gene: 6. Only in-frame clones appear in the TCRdb table, and some are missing; sequencing was by immunoSEQ multiplex PCR. Among 45,000 or so clones listed, more than 70% were seen once. The TCR sequence derives from a human donor with non-small cell lung cancer whose response to radiotherapy plus ipilimumab could not be evaluated. The starting material was peripheral blood, obtained from a patient treated with radiotherapy plus ipilimumab. The chain has TRBV7-2 and TRBJ2-2, with TRBD2 identical over 8 bases. The CDR3 nucleotides are TGTGCCAGCAGCCGGGGGGGAGGGAGGAACACCGGGGAGCTGTTTTTT. Encoded protein: CASSRGGGRNTGELFF.